This paragraph covers one T cell receptor (beta chain) sequence. Its antigen is undetermined. All TRB cDNA libraries came from 5' RACE performed with UMI labels. Following a re-call of the 5' RACE reads, TCRdb has one entry per CDR3 protein and lacks DNA. The sample's table shows about 98,000 distinct CDR3 sequences. These data belong to a study of CXCR3-negative and CXCR3-positive naive CD8 T cells. Study-wide points: Most assays used freshly isolated PBMCs, as cryopreservation partially reduced CXCR3. CXCR3-positive naive cells had more hydrophobic TRB CDR3s than CXCR3-negative naive cells.

Sequencing used naive CXCR3+ CD8+ T cells from blood. Noted subset: CD45RO-CCR7+CD27+CD95- naive CD8+ T cells expressing CXCR3 (TNR3+). The sequence was collected from a human donor in good health. Some clones in this sample may be carry-over from other donors' samples.

The CDR3 sequence: CASNPGLAGGPREQYF. The chain uses TRBV28 and TRBJ2-7; TCRdb's assignment of TRBD2 cannot be checked, as there is no DNA. Germline V gene lookup returns CDR1 MDHEN and CDR2 SYDVKM. The CDR3 is made up of 16 amino acids.